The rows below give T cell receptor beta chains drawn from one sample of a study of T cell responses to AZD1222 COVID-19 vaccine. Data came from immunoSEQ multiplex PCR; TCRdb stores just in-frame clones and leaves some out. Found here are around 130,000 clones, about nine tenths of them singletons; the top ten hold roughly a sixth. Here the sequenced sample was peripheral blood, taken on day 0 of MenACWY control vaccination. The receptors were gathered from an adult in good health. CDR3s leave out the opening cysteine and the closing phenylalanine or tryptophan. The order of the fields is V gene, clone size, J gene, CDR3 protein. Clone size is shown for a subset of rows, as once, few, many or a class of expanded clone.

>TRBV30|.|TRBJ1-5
AWSVLRTGNQPQH
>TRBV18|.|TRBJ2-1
ASAGGDNEQF
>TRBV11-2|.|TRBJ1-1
ASSLPRGPTEAF
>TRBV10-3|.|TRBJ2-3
AISGKTSVSPGDSTDTQY
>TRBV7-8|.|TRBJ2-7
ASSLGMGTYEQY
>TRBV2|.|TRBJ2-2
ASTNRLNTGELF
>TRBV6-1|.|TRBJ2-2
ASSELAGVGELF
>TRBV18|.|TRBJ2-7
ASSAPSGRAYEQY
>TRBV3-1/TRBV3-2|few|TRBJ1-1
ASSHRQKNTEAF
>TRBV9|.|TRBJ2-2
ASSVSSGRANTGELF
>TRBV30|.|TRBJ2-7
AWSTRQILREQY
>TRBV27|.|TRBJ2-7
ASSLNSGAEQY
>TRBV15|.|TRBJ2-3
ATARADKPDTQY
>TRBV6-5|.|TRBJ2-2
ASKPDWRNTGELF
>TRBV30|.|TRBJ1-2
AWSASGDGYT
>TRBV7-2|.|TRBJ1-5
ASRRAGGSNQPQH
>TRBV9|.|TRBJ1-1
ASSPKGNSKAF
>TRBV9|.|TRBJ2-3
ASSVVSSRGDTQY
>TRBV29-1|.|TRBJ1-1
GGAPRPGVNTEAF
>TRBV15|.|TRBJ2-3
ATSRDGASTDTQY
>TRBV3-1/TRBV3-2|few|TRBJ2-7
ASSSGTSGAYEQY
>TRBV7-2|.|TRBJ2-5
ASSLGQGETQY
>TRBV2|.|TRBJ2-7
ASSETGTSSYEQY
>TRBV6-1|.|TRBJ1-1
ASSENQVNTEAF
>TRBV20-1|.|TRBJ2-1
SASVDSPYNEQF
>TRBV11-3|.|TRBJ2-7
ASSLYGRYEQY
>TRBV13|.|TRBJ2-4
ASSSRAGGENIQY
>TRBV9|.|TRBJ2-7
ASSSEGAGYEQY
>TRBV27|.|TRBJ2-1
ASSSPGQLLGEQF
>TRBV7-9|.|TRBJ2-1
ASSLEGLADNEQF
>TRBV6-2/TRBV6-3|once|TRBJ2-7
ASSYKPSDRTYEQY
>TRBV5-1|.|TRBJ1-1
ASSLEVGGTEAF
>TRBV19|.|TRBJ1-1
ASSIGRGNTEAF
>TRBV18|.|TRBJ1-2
ASSPLSANYGYT
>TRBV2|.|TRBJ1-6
ASSEGTSPLH
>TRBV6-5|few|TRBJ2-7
ASRRRRDSYEQY
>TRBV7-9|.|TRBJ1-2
ASSFDRYGYT
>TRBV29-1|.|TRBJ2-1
SVEEGRAGWF